This TCR beta chain was retrieved from a study of shared clonotypes between healthy human individuals. The study's findings and limits: In having few donors, the study represented limited genetic and exposure-history diversity. Among the subsets, naive ones generally showed larger estimated richness than memory ones.

This clone was detected once. Its antigen is not known. For every subset, genomic DNA was evenly distributed across several immunoSEQ plates. Each PCR replicate from the sorted subsets contained 200 to 250 ng DNA, which is about 31,000 T cell genomes. TCRdb keeps only in-frame clones here, not all; method: immunoSEQ multiplex PCR. The sample includes over a million clones, approximately 98.5% seen only once; the top ten take 0.36%. The CDR3 length is 19 residues. This rearrangement joins TRBV21-1 to TRBJ2-2; TRBD2, the table's D call, was not compared with the DNA. TRBV21-1 is annotated as a pseudogene. The origin of this receptor is a man younger than 45 in good health. Sequenced material: naive CD4+ T cells sorted from blood. The subset is: CD45RA+ positively selected. In nucleotides, the CDR3 is TGTGCCAGCAGTCAGGCCAGCTTAGCGGGAGGGCCTGACACCGGGGAGCTGTTTTTT. Amino acids: CASSQASLAGGPDTGELFF.